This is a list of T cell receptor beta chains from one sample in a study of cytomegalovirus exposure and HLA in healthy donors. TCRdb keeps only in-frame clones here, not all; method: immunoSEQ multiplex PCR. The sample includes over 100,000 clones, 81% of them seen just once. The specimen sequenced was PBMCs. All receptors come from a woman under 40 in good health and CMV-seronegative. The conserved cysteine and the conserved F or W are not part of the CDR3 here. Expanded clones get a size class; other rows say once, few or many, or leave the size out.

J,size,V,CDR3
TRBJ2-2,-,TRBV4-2,ASSQDHLAGGTDGGTGELF
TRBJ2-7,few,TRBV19,ASSPLTPDRPYEQY
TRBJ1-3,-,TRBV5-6,ASSFGANSGNTIY
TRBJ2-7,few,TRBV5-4,ASSLGPVLYEQY
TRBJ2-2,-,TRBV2,ASSENRGQNTGELF
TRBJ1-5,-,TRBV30,AWKTGGCNQPQH
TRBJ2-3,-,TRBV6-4,ASSVLAGDTDTQY
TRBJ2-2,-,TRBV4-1,ASSQNRDYSSGELF
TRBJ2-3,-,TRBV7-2,ASSLYRGTSSTDTQY
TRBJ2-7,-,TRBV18,ASSPYTGGGEQY
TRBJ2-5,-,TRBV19,ASTNREKETQY
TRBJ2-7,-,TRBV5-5,ASSPVSGDGYEQY
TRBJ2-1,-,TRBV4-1,ASSSGTGGYNEQF
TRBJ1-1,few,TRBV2,ASTHLQGLPGEAF
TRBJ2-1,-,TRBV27,ASQRGQGPGDEQF
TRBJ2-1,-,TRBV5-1,ASVAVPSYNEQF
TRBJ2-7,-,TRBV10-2,ASSEWDRGGEQY
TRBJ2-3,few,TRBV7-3,ASSLIGTSGADTQY
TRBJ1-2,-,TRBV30,AWREGDRGGYT
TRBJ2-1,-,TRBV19,ASSITSGIYNEQF
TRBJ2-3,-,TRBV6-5,ASSYRRGVSTDTQY
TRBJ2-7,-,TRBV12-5,ASGLSAGAYEQY
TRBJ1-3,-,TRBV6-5,ASSYSTQSSGNTIY
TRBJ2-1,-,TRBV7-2,ASSFGGGGYNEQF
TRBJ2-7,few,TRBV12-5,ASGLQEDYEQY
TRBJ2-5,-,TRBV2,ASSYTETQY
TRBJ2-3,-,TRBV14,ASSPRAGTRRADTQY
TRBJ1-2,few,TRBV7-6,ASSSKKTGHYGYT
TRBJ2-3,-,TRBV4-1,ASSQALRLAGPGTDTQY
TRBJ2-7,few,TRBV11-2,ASTPGGYEQY
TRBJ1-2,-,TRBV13,ASSSRDSYGYT